The present T cell receptor (beta chain) was sequenced within a study of cytomegalovirus exposure and HLA in healthy donors. Study outcomes and limitations: Associated with HLA alleles at 0.05 false discovery rate in a later analysis were 16,951 TCR beta sequences. Reports indicated that the classifier achieved high specificity and sensitivity in diagnosing cytomegalovirus status. In an earlier analysis, about 87% or about 30%: the productive usage of most TCR beta V segments.

Regarding this clone: Its specificity is not known.

Trimming took off 4 bases at V and 8 bases at J, with 11 bases between the two ends. This CDR3 contains 12 residues. Germline V gene lookup returns CDR1 SNHLY and CDR2 FYNNEI. PCR primers comprised 60 Vbeta and 13 Jbeta primers. Authors' methods: In a later analysis, 8.5 million to 14 million of approximately 80 million unique beta chains occurred in at least two donors. Produced via immunoSEQ multiplex PCR; TCRdb's table is partial and in-frame only. That table furnishes V, J and clone size, whereas the DNA furnished D and trimming. The data contain 160,000 or so clones, roughly 84% of them singletons.

The sequenced sample was PBMCs. V usage is TRBV2 and J usage is TRBJ1-2; no definite D call. The sequence was obtained from a man aged 25-45 years in good health and CMV-seronegative. CDR3 region: CASSGGVWGYTF. The DNA for the CDR3 is TGTGCCAGCAGTGGCGGAGTGTGGGGCTACACCTTC.